Listed below are T cell receptor beta chains from one sample, sequenced in a study of PD-1 blockade in classical Hodgkin lymphoma. Repertoires were generated with immunoSEQ multiplex PCR, while TCRdb's copy carries only in-frame clones and drops some. The sample holds 40,000 to 60,000 clones; just under 75% are singletons and the top ten take approximately 15%. This material consisted of peripheral blood mononuclear cells (PBMCs), taken before the second cycle of nivolumab. The receptors were gathered from a human donor with classical Hodgkin lymphoma. CDR3s include the opening cysteine and the closing phenylalanine or tryptophan. The order of the fields is D gene, clone size, J gene, V gene, CDR3 protein, CDR3 DNA. A D gene is named only where the DNA matches it firmly. Not all rows give a size; the values are once, few, many and, for expanded clones, a class.

>TRBD2|.|TRBJ2-1|TRBV19
CASSTGLASDEQFF
TGTGCCAGTAGTACGGGACTAGCCTCGGATGAGCAGTTCTTC
>.|.|TRBJ1-5|TRBV7-9
CASSLAVDGNQPQHF
TGTGCCAGCAGCTTAGCGGTCGACGGCAATCAGCCCCAGCATTTT
>.|.|TRBJ1-2|TRBV6-6
CASSYSIGGNYGYTF
TGTGCCAGCAGTTACTCGATCGGCGGGAACTATGGCTACACCTTC
>TRBD2|medium-sized|TRBJ2-7|TRBV5-6
CASSLGGLAGSEQYF
TGTGCCAGCAGCTTGGGGGGACTAGCGGGAAGCGAGCAGTACTTC
>.|.|TRBJ1-4|TRBV7-6
CASSPRRGGATNEKLFF
TGTGCCAGCAGCCCTAGAAGGGGAGGTGCAACTAATGAAAAACTGTTTTTT
>.|few|TRBJ1-2|TRBV7-8
CASSHREGRGYTF
TGTGCCAGCAGCCACAGGGAAGGTCGGGGCTACACCTTC
>.|.|TRBJ2-7|TRBV6-1
CASSEKWYEQYF
TGTGCCAGCAGTGAAAAGTGGTACGAGCAGTACTTC
>.|few|TRBJ1-1|TRBV7-2
CASSFVGAGNTEAFF
TGTGCCAGCAGCTTTGTTGGGGCAGGGAACACTGAAGCTTTCTTT
>TRBD2|few|TRBJ2-3|TRBV7-2
CASSPQRGDTQYF
TGTGCCAGCAGCCCCCAGCGGGGCGATACGCAGTATTTT
>.|.|TRBJ1-5|TRBV4-3
CASSQEKGRSQPQHF
TGCGCCAGCAGCCAAGAGAAGGGTCGCAGTCAGCCCCAGCATTTT
>.|.|TRBJ2-2|TRBV13
CASSETGHSLPSTGELFF
TGTGCCAGCAGCGAAACGGGACACTCCCTACCTAGCACCGGGGAGCTGTTTTTT
>.|few|TRBJ2-7|TRBV4-1
CASSQVIGSYSYEQYF
TGCGCCAGCAGCCAAGTAATCGGCAGCTACTCCTACGAGCAGTACTTC
>.|once|TRBJ1-4|TRBV6-1
CASSEATQGRSEKLFF
TGTGCCAGCAGTGAAGCTACCCAGGGGCGGAGTGAAAAACTGTTTTTT
>.|.|TRBJ2-5|TRBV9
CASSVVGGTQYF
TGTGCCAGCAGCGTAGTCGGAGGGACCCAGTACTTC
>.|.|TRBJ1-1|TRBV6-6
CASSTGPNTEAFF
TGTGCCAGCAGTACTGGACCGAACACTGAAGCTTTCTTT
>.|.|TRBJ2-2|TRBV27
CASRYQGTTGELFF
TGTGCCAGCAGATATCAGGGGACCACCGGGGAGCTGTTTTTT
>.|.|TRBJ2-7|TRBV6-6
CASSYSGSGEQYF
TGTGCCAGCAGTTACTCAGGCTCGGGCGAGCAGTACTTC
>.|.|TRBJ2-7|TRBV30
CAWSVFGSYEQYF
TGTGCCTGGAGTGTATTTGGATCCTACGAGCAGTACTTC
>.|.|TRBJ2-2|TRBV6-6
CASSSQSSTGELFF
TGTGCCAGCAGTAGCCAGTCGAGCACCGGGGAGCTGTTTTTT
>.|once|TRBJ2-2|TRBV19
CASSIDARAGELFF
TGTGCCAGTAGTATAGATGCACGGGCCGGGGAGCTGTTTTTT
>.|.|TRBJ2-1|TRBV7-9
CASSLSAVDEQFF
TGTGCCAGCAGCTTATCTGCAGTTGATGAGCAGTTCTTC
>.|.|TRBJ2-7|TRBV11-2
CASSFIPGVGEQYF
TGTGCCAGCAGCTTCATCCCAGGGGTAGGCGAGCAGTACTTC
>.|few|TRBJ1-1|TRBV28
CASHVRLSREAFF
TGTGCCAGCCACGTTCGTCTATCCAGGGAAGCTTTCTTT
>.|few|TRBJ1-3|TRBV6-5
CASSPLGGNTIYF
TGTGCCAGCAGTCCCCTTGGTGGAAACACCATATATTTT
>TRBD1|.|TRBJ1-2|TRBV28
CATNRGIADRDNGYTF
TGTGCCACCAACCGGGGAATCGCAGACAGGGATAATGGCTACACCTTC
>.|.|TRBJ2-7|TRBV6-5
CASTLRSSYEQYF
TGTGCCAGCACCCTCAGGAGCTCCTACGAGCAGTACTTC
>.|.|TRBJ2-3|TRBV28
CASSLTDTQYF
TGTGCCAGCAGTCTCACAGATACGCAGTATTTT
>.|.|TRBJ1-1|TRBV29-1
CSAPMGRTEAFF
TGCAGCGCCCCAATGGGACGGACTGAAGCTTTCTTT
>.|few|TRBJ2-2|TRBV5-4
CASSLAGGTGELFF
TGTGCCAGCAGCTTGGCCGGGGGAACCGGGGAGCTGTTTTTT
>TRBD1|.|TRBJ2-7|TRBV18
CASSPSTGVYEQYF
TGTGCCAGCTCACCCTCGACAGGGGTCTACGAGCAGTACTTC
>.|.|TRBJ2-1|TRBV27
CASCNRVNEQFF
TGTGCCAGCTGTAACCGGGTGAATGAGCAGTTCTTC